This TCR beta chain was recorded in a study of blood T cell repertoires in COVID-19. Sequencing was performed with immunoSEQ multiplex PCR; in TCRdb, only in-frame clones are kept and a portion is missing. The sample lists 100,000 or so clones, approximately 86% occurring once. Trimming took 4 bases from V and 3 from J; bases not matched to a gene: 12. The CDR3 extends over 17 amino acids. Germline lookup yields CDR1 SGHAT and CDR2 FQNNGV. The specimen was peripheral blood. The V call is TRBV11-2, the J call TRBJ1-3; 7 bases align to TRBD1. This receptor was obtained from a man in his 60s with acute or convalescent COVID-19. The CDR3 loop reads CASSSIRQGRFGNTIYF. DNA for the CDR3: TGTGCCAGCAGCTCCATTAGACAGGGCAGATTTGGAAACACCATATATTTT.